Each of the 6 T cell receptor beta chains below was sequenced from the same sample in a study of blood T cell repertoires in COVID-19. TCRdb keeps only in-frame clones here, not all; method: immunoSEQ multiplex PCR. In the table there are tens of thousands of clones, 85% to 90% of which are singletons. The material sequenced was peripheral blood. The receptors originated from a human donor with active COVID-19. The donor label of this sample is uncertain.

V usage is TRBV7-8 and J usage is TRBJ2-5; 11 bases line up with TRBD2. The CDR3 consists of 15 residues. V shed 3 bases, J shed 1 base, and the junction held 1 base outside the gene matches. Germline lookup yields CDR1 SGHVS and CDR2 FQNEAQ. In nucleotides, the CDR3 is TGTGCCAGCAGCTTCCTAGCGGGGGGCCAAGAGACCCAGTACTTC. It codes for CASSFLAGGQETQYF.

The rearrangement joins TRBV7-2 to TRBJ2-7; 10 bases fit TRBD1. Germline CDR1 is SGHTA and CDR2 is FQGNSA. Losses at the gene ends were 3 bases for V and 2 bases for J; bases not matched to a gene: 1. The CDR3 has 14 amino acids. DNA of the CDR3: TGTGCCAGCAGCTTGGGACAGGGGACCTACGAGCAGTACTTC. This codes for CASSLGQGTYEQYF.

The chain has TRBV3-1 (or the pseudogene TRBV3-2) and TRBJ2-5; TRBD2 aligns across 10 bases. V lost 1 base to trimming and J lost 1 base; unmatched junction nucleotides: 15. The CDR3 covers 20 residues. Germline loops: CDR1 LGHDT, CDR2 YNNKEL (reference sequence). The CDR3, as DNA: TGTGCCAGCAGCCAAGTCCCCTCGATTAGCGGGGGGCCACCCCAAGAGACCCAGTACTTC. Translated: CASSQVPSISGGPPQETQYF.

The CDR3 DNA reads as TGCGCCAGCAGCTGGAGACAGGGTAACGATGAGCAGTTCTTC. Translated: CASSWRQGNDEQFF. The V call is TRBV5-1, the J call TRBJ2-1, with 7 nucleotides matching TRBD1. The CDR3 is 14 residues long. V lost 3 bases and J lost 8; bases outside the gene matches: 8. Germline CDR1 reads SGHRS; CDR2 reads YFSETQ.

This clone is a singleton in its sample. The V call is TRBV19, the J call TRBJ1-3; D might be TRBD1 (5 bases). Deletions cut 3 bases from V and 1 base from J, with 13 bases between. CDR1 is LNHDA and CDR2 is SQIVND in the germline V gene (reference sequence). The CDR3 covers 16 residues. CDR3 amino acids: CASSILPAGSGNTIYF. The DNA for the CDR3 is TGTGCCAGTAGTATCTTACCGGCAGGGTCTGGAAACACCATATATTTT.

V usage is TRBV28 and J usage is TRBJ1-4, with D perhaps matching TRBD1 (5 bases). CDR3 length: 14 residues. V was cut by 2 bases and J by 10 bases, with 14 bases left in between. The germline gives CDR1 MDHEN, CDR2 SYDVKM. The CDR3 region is CASSLGGNNGKLFF. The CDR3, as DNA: TGTGCCAGCAGTTTAGGGGGGAACAACGGAAAACTGTTTTTT. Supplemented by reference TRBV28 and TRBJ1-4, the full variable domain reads DVKVTQSSRYLVKRTGEKVFLECVQDMDHENMFWYRQDPGLGLRLIYFSYDVKMKEKGDIPEGYSVSREKKERFSLILESASTNQTSMYLCASSLGGNNGKLFFGSGTQLSVL.